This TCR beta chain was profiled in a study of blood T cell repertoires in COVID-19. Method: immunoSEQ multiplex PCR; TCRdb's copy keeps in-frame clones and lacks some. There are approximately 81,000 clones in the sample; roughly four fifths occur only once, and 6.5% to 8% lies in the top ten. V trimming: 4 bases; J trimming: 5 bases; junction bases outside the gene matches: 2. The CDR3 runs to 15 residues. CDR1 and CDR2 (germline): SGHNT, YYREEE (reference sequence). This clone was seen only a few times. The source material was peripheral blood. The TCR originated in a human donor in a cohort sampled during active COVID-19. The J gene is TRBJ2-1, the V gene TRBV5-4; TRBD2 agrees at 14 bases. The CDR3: CASSATSGGDNEQFF. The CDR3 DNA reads TGTGCCAGCAGCGCGACTAGCGGGGGGGACAATGAGCAGTTCTTC.